This TCR beta chain derives from a study of T cells in localized non-small cell lung cancer. Study-wide results and limits: Adjacent lung had a median about 57 of the 100 largest tumor clones. It was uninvolved adjacent lung that showed the highest T cell clonality, exceeding tumor. Only one tumor region went through sequencing, so heterogeneity may still be there.

Here immunoSEQ multiplex PCR was the method, and the copy in TCRdb shows in-frame clones only, minus some. The repertoire includes over 25,000 clones, roughly three quarters of them detected once, and roughly a third sits in the top ten. Comments on this clone: Antigen specificity is unknown.

The V end lost 0 bases, the J end lost 4 bases, and 5 bases lay between the germline ends. The V gene's germline CDR1 is SGHDT and CDR2 YYEEEE. There are 13 residues in the CDR3. The chain has TRBV5-6 and TRBJ1-5; D not certain. The source of this sequence is a male donor older than 55 with stage II squamous cell lung carcinoma. Source: peripheral blood, taken before any cancer treatment. CDR3 DNA: TGTGCCAGCAGCTTGGGGAGTAATCAGCCCCAGCATTTT. Translating it yields CASSLGSNQPQHF.